This T cell receptor (beta chain) came from a study of blood T cell repertoires in COVID-19. Study context: There were acute and convalescent COVID-19 samples, and they came from the United States, Italy and Spain. The cDNA or gDNA used as material had been derived from T cells, B-cell-depleted T cells, or PBMCs.

V trimming: 3 bases; J trimming: 7 bases; junction bases outside the gene matches: 7. The CDR3 consists of 16 residues. Germline assignment: CDR1 MNHNS and CDR2 SASEGT. Authors' methods: Reference gene primers were amplified, and this amplification served to estimate nucleated cell counts. Method: immunoSEQ multiplex PCR; TCRdb's copy keeps in-frame clones and lacks some. The V and J calls and the clone size are those of that table, but D and trimming were determined from the DNA. This table has roughly 150,000 clones, roughly 80% appearing once. The rearrangement uses TRBV6-1 and TRBJ2-2, with 11 positions matching TRBD2. This sequence originates from a man in his fifties with active or convalescent COVID-19. The source material was peripheral blood. CDR3 nucleotide sequence: TGTGCCAGCAGTGAGTTAACTAGCGGGAGAGGCGGGGAGCTGTTTTTT. It encodes CASSELTSGRGGELFF.